A single T cell receptor beta chain is shown here with its context. Primers for the PCR totalled 60 Vbeta and 13 Jbeta. The data were produced by immunoSEQ multiplex PCR, yet TCRdb's version contains in-frame clones alone and is incomplete. Here the sample spans approximately 72,000 clones, roughly 82% being singletons. The sample is drawn from a study of cytomegalovirus exposure and HLA in healthy donors. Between the trimmed V and J ends, which lost 6 bases and 5 bases, there was a span of 14 bases. This CDR3 has 12 residues. The V gene's germline CDR1 is SQVTM and CDR2 ANQGSEA. The TCR comes from a man younger than 35 in good health and CMV-seronegative. The sequencing input was PBMCs. The chain employs TRBV29-1 and TRBJ2-7; the D gene is possibly TRBD2 (5 bases). The CDR3 DNA is TGCAGCGTCGAGGGAAATGCGGACGAGCAGTACTTC. Residues: CSVEGNADEQYF.